This entry lists 13 T cell receptor beta chains sequenced from one sample in a study of shared clonotypes between healthy human individuals. Sequencing used immunoSEQ multiplex PCR; TCRdb keeps in-frame clones, though not all of them. The table records fewer than 550,000 clones, 60% to 80% of them present only once. Sequencing was done on a sample of PBMCs. Receptor source: a middle-aged woman in good health. Some clones in this sample may be carry-over from other donors' samples.

Comments on this clone: A read error is the likely source, as a far larger clone sits one nucleotide away. Other DNA sequences in the same sample also yield this CDR3. The chain has TRBV6-1 and TRBJ2-7; 7 bases agree with TRBD2. CDR3 length equals 14 residues. Germline V lookup: CDR1 MNHNS, CDR2 SASEGT. CDR3 DNA: TGTGCTAGCCTGGGACTATCCGACTCCTACGAGCAGTACTTC. The encoded protein is CASLGLSDSYEQYF.

This sequence joins TRBV27 and TRBJ2-2; no clear D. The ends were cut back, 5 bases at V and 7 bases at J, with 8 bases in the middle. From germline, CDR1 is MNHEY and CDR2 SMNVEV (reference sequence). This CDR3 region has 12 residues. DNA of the CDR3: TGTGCCAGCAGTCGACGGGTCGGGGAGCTGTTTTTT. This sequence encodes CASSRRVGELFF.

The rearrangement links TRBV5-1 to TRBJ1-2, with D perhaps matching TRBD1 (6 bases). The germline V gene encodes CDR1 SGHRS and CDR2 YFSETQ. Trimming took 0 bases from V and 2 from J, leaving 8 bases between them. The CDR3 extends over 14 amino acids. The DNA for the CDR3 is TGCGCCAGCAGCTTGGGGACAGTAAACTATGGCTACACCTTC. Its protein is CASSLGTVNYGYTF.

This chain joins TRBV27 and TRBJ2-2, with D possibly matching TRBD1 (5 bases). This CDR3 is 15 amino acids long. The V end lost 7 bases, the J end lost 1 base, and 13 bases lay between the germline ends. From germline, CDR1 is MNHEY and CDR2 SMNVEV (reference sequence). CDR3 in amino acids: CASTKQQGNTGELFF. CDR3 nucleotides: TGTGCCAGCACGAAGCAGCAGGGGAACACCGGGGAGCTGTTTTTT.

V usage is TRBV4-1 and J usage is TRBJ1-6, with 8 positions matching TRBD1. V gave up 1 base and J gave up 7 bases; unmatched junction bases: 6. The CDR3 has 16 amino acids. Germline values: CDR1 MGHRA, CDR2 YSYEKL. Here the CDR3 DNA reads TGCGCCAGCAGCCAAGTCCAGGGACAGGCGAATTCACCCCTCCACTTT. Translated: CASSQVQGQANSPLHF.

The rearrangement uses TRBV9 and TRBJ1-6, with D possibly being TRBD1 (5 bases). This CDR3 is 15 amino acids long. Trimming shortened V by 4 bases and J by 8 bases, and 16 bases separated the two germline ends. Per germline, CDR1 SGDLS and CDR2 YYNGEE. The CDR3 protein is CASSSRGALDSPLHF. The CDR3 region has the DNA TGTGCCAGCAGCTCCCGAGGGGCGCTTGATTCACCCCTCCACTTT.

This sequence joins TRBV2 and TRBJ2-7; no reliable D call. V gave up 8 bases and J gave up 3 bases, with 8 bases separating them. CDR1 is SNHLY, CDR2 FYNNEI, per germline. CDR3 length: 11 amino acids. This CDR3 is CASDRDYEQYF. CDR3 DNA sequence: TGTGCCAGCGACCGCGACTACGAGCAGTACTTC.

The rearrangement uses TRBV18 and TRBJ1-1; TRBD1 matches 8 bases. This CDR3 comprises 16 residues. Germline CDR1 reads KGHSH; CDR2 reads LQKENI. Trimming took 2 bases from V and 1 from J; bases not matched to a gene: 6. The CDR3 nucleotides read TGTGCCAGCTCACCAAGACAGGGGAAAACGAACACTGAAGCTTTCTTT. Translation gives CASSPRQGKTNTEAFF.

This chain links TRBV28 with TRBJ2-5, with TRBD2 as a possible D gene (6 bases). CDR3 length equals 15 residues. CDR1 MDHEN and CDR2 SYDVKM come from the germline V gene. V was clipped by 5 bases and J by 2 bases, with 15 bases between them. The CDR3 DNA reads TGTGCCAGCAGTGAAAGCGGGCGGGTTCAAGAGACCCAGTACTTC. Protein: CASSESGRVQETQYF. Using reference TRBV28 and TRBJ2-5 for the parts outside the CDR3, the full variable domain is DVKVTQSSRYLVKRTGEKVFLECVQDMDHENMFWYRQDPGLGLRLIYFSYDVKMKEKGDIPEGYSVSREKKERFSLILESASTNQTSMYLCASSESGRVQETQYFGPGTRLLVL.

This clone has just a few counts. The J gene is TRBJ1-2, the V gene TRBV28; 7 bases align to TRBD1. This CDR3 is built from 14 residues. Unmatched junction bases numbered 9, after V lost 7 bases and J lost 4 bases. The germline gives CDR1 MDHEN, CDR2 SYDVKM. In DNA, the CDR3 is TGTGCCAGCACTCCTCCGGGACAGCGCTATGGCTACACCTTC. Residues: CASTPPGQRYGYTF.

In this sample, this clone turned up once. V gene TRBV7-6 combines with J gene TRBJ1-1; D not certain. Germline V gene lookup returns CDR1 SGHVS and CDR2 FNYEAQ. Between the trimmed V and J ends, which lost 3 bases and 2 bases, there was a span of 4 bases. The CDR3 contains 12 residues. CDR3 coding DNA: TGTGCCAGCAGCTTTGGAAACACTGAAGCTTTCTTT. Amino acids: CASSFGNTEAFF.

The gene calls are TRBV29-1 and TRBJ1-1, with D tentatively TRBD1 (6 bases). The V gene lost 4 bases and the J gene lost 2 bases, with 11 bases spanning the gap. Germline V gene sequence: CDR1 SQVTM, CDR2 ANQGSEA. This CDR3 region has 13 residues. CDR3 amino acids: CSVAPQGNTEAFF. CDR3 nucleotide sequence: TGCAGCGTTGCCCCACAGGGCAACACTGAAGCTTTCTTT. The variable domain in full, with the rest retrieved from reference TRBV29-1 and TRBJ1-1, is SAVISQKPSRDICQRGTSLTIQCQVDSQVTMMFWYRQQPGQSLTLIATANQGSEATYESGFVIDKFPISRPNLTFSTLTVSNMSPEDSSIYLCSVAPQGNTEAFFGQGTRLTVV.

This clone was detected a few times. CDR3 residues: CASSVERESNEQFF. The CDR3 DNA follows: TGTGCCAGCAGTGTCGAGCGGGAGTCGAATGAGCAGTTCTTC. This sequence joins TRBV2 and TRBJ2-1; TRBD2 matches at 8 bases. Per the germline V gene, CDR1 is SNHLY and CDR2 is FYNNEI. The V segment lost 4 bases and the J segment 7 bases; nucleotides outside the gene matches: 6. The CDR3 consists of 14 residues.